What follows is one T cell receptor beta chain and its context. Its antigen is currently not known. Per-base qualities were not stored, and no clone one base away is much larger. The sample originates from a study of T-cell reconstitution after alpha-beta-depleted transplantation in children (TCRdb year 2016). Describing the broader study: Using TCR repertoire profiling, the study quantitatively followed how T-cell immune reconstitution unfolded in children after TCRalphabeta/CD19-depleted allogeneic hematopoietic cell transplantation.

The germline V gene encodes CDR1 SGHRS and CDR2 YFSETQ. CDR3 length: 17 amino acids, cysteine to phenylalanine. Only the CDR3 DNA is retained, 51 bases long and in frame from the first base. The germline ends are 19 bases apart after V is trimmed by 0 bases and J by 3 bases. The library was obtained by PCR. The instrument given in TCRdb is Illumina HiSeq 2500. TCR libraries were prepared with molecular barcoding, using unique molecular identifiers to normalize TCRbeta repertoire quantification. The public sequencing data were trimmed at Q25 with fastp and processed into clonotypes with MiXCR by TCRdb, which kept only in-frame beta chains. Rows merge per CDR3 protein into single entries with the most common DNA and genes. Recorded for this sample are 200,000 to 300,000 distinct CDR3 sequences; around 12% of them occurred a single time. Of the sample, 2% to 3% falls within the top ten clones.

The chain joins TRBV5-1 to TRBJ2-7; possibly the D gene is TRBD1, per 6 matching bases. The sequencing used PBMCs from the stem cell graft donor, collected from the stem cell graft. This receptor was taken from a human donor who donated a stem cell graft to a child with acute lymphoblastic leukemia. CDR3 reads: CASSLATRTAPGYEQYF. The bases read TGCGCCAGCAGCTTGGCCACCCGGACAGCCCCTGGCTACGAGCAGTACTTC. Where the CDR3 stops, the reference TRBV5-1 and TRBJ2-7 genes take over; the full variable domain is KAGVTQTPRYLIKTRGQQVTLSCSPISGHRSVSWYQQTPGQGLQFLFEYFSETQRNKGNFPGRFSGRQFSNSRSEMNVSTLELGDSALYLCASSLATRTAPGYEQYFGPGTRLTVT.